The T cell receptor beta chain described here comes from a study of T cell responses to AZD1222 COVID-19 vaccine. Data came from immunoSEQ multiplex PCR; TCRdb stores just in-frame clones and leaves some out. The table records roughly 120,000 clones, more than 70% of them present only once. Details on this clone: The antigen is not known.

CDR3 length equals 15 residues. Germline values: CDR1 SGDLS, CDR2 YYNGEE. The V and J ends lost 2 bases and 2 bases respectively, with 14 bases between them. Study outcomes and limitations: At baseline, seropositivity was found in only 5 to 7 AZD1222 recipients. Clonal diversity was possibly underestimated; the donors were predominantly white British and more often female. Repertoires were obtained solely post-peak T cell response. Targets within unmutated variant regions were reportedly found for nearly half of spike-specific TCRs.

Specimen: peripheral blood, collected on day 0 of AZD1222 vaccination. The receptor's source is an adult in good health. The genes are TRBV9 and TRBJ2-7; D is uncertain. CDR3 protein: CASSVNTGSAYEQYF. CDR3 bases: TGTGCCAGCAGCGTTAATACCGGGTCGGCCTACGAGCAGTACTTC.